The 16 T cell receptor beta chains below were found in one sample sequenced in a study of T cell repertoires in cytomegalovirus infection. These receptors have no identified antigens. TCRdb used MiXCR to reprocess the reads, holding one entry per CDR3 protein. Counted here are under 500,000 distinct CDR3 sequences, about 42% occurring once; the ten biggest clones make up 40% to 50%. Specimen: cultured PBMCs, collected from culture after CMV antigen stimulation. The receptors derive from a human donor in good health (CMV status not recorded). Some clones in this sample may be carry-over from other donors' samples.

This chain links TRBV6-5 with TRBJ1-6; D ambiguous. CDR3 length equals 16 residues. Germline loops: CDR1 MNHEY, CDR2 SVGAGI. V gave up 0 bases and J gave up 0 bases, with 6 bases separating them. The CDR3 nucleotides are TGTGCCAGCAGTTACTCGAAGGGCTCCTATAATTCACCCCTCCACTTT. It codes for CASSYSKGSYNSPLHF.

This clonotype was seen a few times. The chain combines TRBV28 with TRBJ1-2; 7 nucleotides align to TRBD1. From germline, CDR1 is MDHEN and CDR2 SYDVKM. The CDR3 totals 15 residues. The junction had 10 bases not matched to a gene; V was cut back by 5 bases and J by 4 bases. In nucleotides, the CDR3 is TGTGCCAGCAGTGCGGCCGGGACAGCCATCTATGGCTACACCTTC. Its protein product is CASSAAGTAIYGYTF.

This clonotype has a single count. This chain connects TRBV7-2 to TRBJ2-7; TRBD1 matches 7 bases. J was trimmed by 2 bases and V by 5 bases; bases with no gene match: 15. The CDR3 has 17 residues. Germline V gene data show CDR1 as SGHTA and CDR2 as FQGNSA. CDR3 in amino acids: CASSLDQTTGPPYEQYF. CDR3 DNA: TGTGCCAGCAGCCTGGACCAAACGACAGGGCCGCCCTACGAGCAGTACTTC. Full variable domain (rest looked up from reference TRBV7-2 and TRBJ2-7): GAGVSQSPSNKVTEKGKDVELRCDPISGHTALYWYRQSLGQGLEFLIYFQGNSAPDKSGLPSDRFSAERTGGSVSTLTIQRTQQEDSAVYLCASSLDQTTGPPYEQYFGPGTRLTVT.

CDR3 protein: CASSPGHGPAQYF. As DNA, the CDR3 is TGTGCCAGCAGCCCCGGACACGGTCCGGCCCAGTACTTC. The V and J genes are TRBV7-2 and TRBJ2-5; the D gene is possibly TRBD1 (5 bases). The CDR3 runs to 13 residues. V lost 5 bases and J lost 9, with 16 bases in between. Germline assignment: CDR1 SGHTA and CDR2 FQGNSA. Variable domain in full (rest from reference TRBV7-2 and TRBJ2-5): GAGVSQSPSNKVTEKGKDVELRCDPISGHTALYWYRQSLGQGLEFLIYFQGNSAPDKSGLPSDRFSAERTGGSVSTLTIQRTQQEDSAVYLCASSPGHGPAQYFGPGTRLLVL.

The chain combines TRBV7-2 with TRBJ2-2; 10 nucleotides line up with TRBD2. The CDR3 contains 16 residues. With V trimmed by 4 bases and J by 6 bases, 8 bases remained unmatched. From germline, CDR1 is SGHTA and CDR2 FQGNSA. CDR3 residues: CASSSPGLAYAGELFF. For the CDR3, the DNA is TGTGCCAGCAGCTCACCGGGACTAGCGTACGCCGGGGAGCTGTTTTTT.

The chain links TRBV4-3 to TRBJ1-4; 8 bases are a match to TRBD1. CDR1 and CDR2 (germline): LGHNA, YSLEER. CDR3 length equals 18 residues. Trimming cost V 0 bases and J 4 bases; bases outside gene matches: 10. The CDR3 DNA is TGCGCCAGCAGCCAAGATCCCTTTACAGGGGGACGTAATGAAAAACTGTTTTTT. Translation gives CASSQDPFTGGRNEKLFF.

V usage is TRBV7-6 and J usage is TRBJ2-7; maybe TRBD2 (6 bases). This CDR3 is built from 13 residues. Trimming shortened V by 1 base and J by 7 bases, and 11 bases separated the two germline ends. Germline-derived CDR1 and CDR2 are SGHVS and FNYEAQ. CDR3 loop: CASSLDPAGEQYF. The CDR3 DNA reads TGTGCCAGCAGCTTAGACCCCGCGGGGGAGCAGTACTTC.

This clonotype was seen ten or more times. This chain links TRBV12-5 with TRBJ2-4, with 7 nucleotides matching TRBD1. Germline-derived CDR1 and CDR2 are LGHNT and FRNRAP. V lost 7 bases to trimming and J lost 1 base; unmatched junction nucleotides: 1. The CDR3 is 13 amino acids. The CDR3 DNA reads as TGTGCTAGTGAAGGGGGCGCCAAAAACATTCAGTACTTC. Amino acid sequence: CASEGGAKNIQYF.

V is TRBV6-5 and J is TRBJ1-1; no clear D gene. The CDR3 is made up of 14 amino acids. V lost 6 bases and J lost 1, with 12 bases in between. Germline assignment: CDR1 MNHEY and CDR2 SVGAGI. CDR3 in DNA: TGTGCCAGCAGCCCCAATGTTCGGAACACTGAAGCTTTCTTT. This codes for CASSPNVRNTEAFF.

This clonotype was recorded many times. The chain employs TRBV7-9 and TRBJ2-7; no definite D call. The V and J ends lost 1 base and 3 bases respectively, with 7 bases between them. This CDR3 comprises 13 residues. Looked up from germline, CDR1 is SEHNR and CDR2 is FQNEAQ (reference sequence). The CDR3 here is CASSLGANYEQYF. The CDR3 DNA sequence: TGTGCCAGCAGCTTAGGCGCGAACTACGAGCAGTACTTC. The full variable domain, its missing parts supplied by reference TRBV7-9 and TRBJ2-7, is DTGVSQNPRHKITKRGQNVTFRCDPISEHNRLYWYRQTLGQGPEFLTYFQNEAQLEKSRLLSDRFSAERPKGSFSTLEIQRTEQGDSAMYLCASSLGANYEQYFGPGTRLTVT.

The chain carries TRBV7-2 and TRBJ2-5, with 8 bases that match TRBD2. Per the germline V gene, CDR1 is SGHTA and CDR2 is FQGNSA. The CDR3 runs 16 residues. J was trimmed by 2 bases and V by 2 bases; bases with no gene match: 7. The CDR3 bases are TGTGCCAGCAGCTTAACCCCGGGGGGGACACAAGAGACCCAGTACTTC. It is translated as CASSLTPGGTQETQYF.

This clonotype was seen once. The chain carries TRBV19 and TRBJ2-7; TRBD2 is a possible D gene (6 bases). V gave up 7 bases and J gave up 0 bases, with 16 bases separating them. The CDR3 loop spans 15 amino acids. Looked up from germline, CDR1 is LNHDA and CDR2 is SQIVND (reference sequence). Here the CDR3 reads CASTKWGGSSYEQYF. DNA for the CDR3: TGTGCCAGTACTAAGTGGGGAGGAAGCTCCTACGAGCAGTACTTC.

CDR3 DNA sequence: TGTGCCAGCAGTATAACAGGGAATTCACCCCTCCACTTT. It translates to CASSITGNSPLHF. This chain links TRBV12-3 or TRBV12-4 with TRBJ1-6; TRBD1 is a possible D gene (6 bases). V shed 5 bases and J shed 7 bases, with 9 bases lying between them. The CDR3 contains 13 residues.

There are a few counts of this clonotype. V and J are TRBV4-3 and TRBJ2-7; TRBD2 matches 8 bases. This CDR3 region has 15 residues. V shed 4 bases and J 4 bases; nucleotides not matched to a gene: 9. Germline CDR1 is LGHNA and CDR2 is YSLEER. CDR3 nucleotide sequence: TGCGCCAGCAGCCCTGGAATAGCGGGAAGTTACGAGCAGTACTTC. Amino acid sequence: CASSPGIAGSYEQYF.

This rearrangement joins TRBV7-6 to TRBJ2-7; D possibly corresponds to TRBD2 (5 bases). Germline values: CDR1 SGHVS, CDR2 FNYEAQ. The CDR3 loop spans 14 amino acids. Trimming removed 10 bases at V and 5 bases at J, with 21 bases between. The CDR3 nucleotides read TGTGCCACCATCCCGTTCCGAGGGAGTCACGAGCAGTACTTC. Amino acid sequence: CATIPFRGSHEQYF.

Only a few counts were recorded for this clonotype. The rearrangement uses TRBV7-2 and TRBJ1-2; TRBD1 matches 9 bases. The J segment lost 6 bases and the V segment lost 4 bases, leaving 6 bases of the junction unmatched. Looked up from germline, CDR1 is SGHTA and CDR2 is FQGNSA. The CDR3 extends over 14 amino acids. Here the CDR3 reads CASSSGTGSNGYTF. CDR3 in DNA: TGTGCCAGCAGCTCCGGGACAGGGTCGAATGGCTACACCTTC.